This TCR beta chain is drawn from a study of vaccination and CD4 T cells after COVID-19. Study-level findings and limits: Within the convalescent patients, spike mono-reactivity was found in 304 of 307 vaccine-specific clones.

Germline V gene sequence: CDR1 LGHDT, CDR2 YNNKEL (reference sequence). Trimming left V 1 base short and J 5 bases short, with 5 bases between. CDR3 length: 12 amino acids. This sample's treatment: roughly 10-day PBMC culture with coronavirus spike peptide pools or control peptides (ViraFEST assay). ViraFEST sequenced TCRs after peptide-pool expansion of antigen-specific T cells. March to December 2020 was the span of positive PCR dates, which predated US Alpha, Beta and Delta variants. Once obtained from cultured CD4+ T cells, the DNA was sequenced using the Oncomine TCR Beta short-read assay. One entry per CDR3 protein results from TCRdb running MiXCR on the PCR reads. There are about 13,000 distinct CDR3 sequences in the sample; 56% occur only once, and over 9.5% lies in the top ten. The sample holds one count of this clonotype. Its cognate antigen is unknown.

The V gene is TRBV3-1, the J gene TRBJ2-5; D not certain. Material: CD4+ T cells from blood, cultured in vitro. This receptor was taken from a human donor who had recovered from COVID-19. The CDR3 DNA reads as TGTGCCAGCAGCCAAGCCCTGGAGACCCAGTACTTC. It codes for CASSQALETQYF.